This passage covers 23 T cell receptor beta chains from one sample sequenced in a study of CD8 T cell repertoires and HIV-1 epitope variants. The assay was immunoSEQ multiplex PCR, and TCRdb's table has in-frame clones only and misses some. The data contain 80,000 to 95,000 clones, just under 75% of them singletons. The sequenced material came from uncultured baseline CD8+ T cells from peripheral blood mononuclear cells (PBMCs). These receptors were taken from a male donor with HIV.

The chain is built from TRBV27 and TRBJ2-1, with D possibly matching TRBD2 (6 bases). Trimming shortened V by 0 bases and J by 0 bases, and 6 bases separated the two germline ends. The CDR3 totals 15 residues. Germline loops: CDR1 MNHEY, CDR2 SMNVEV (reference sequence). The CDR3 spells CASSLSTSSYNEQFF. CDR3 in DNA: TGTGCCAGCAGTTTATCGACTAGCTCCTACAATGAGCAGTTCTTC.

This clone was seen a single time. This chain connects TRBV7-2 to TRBJ2-1; D is undetermined. The CDR3 covers 14 residues. Germline V gene sequence: CDR1 SGHTA, CDR2 FQGNSA. Between the trimmed V and J ends, which lost 2 bases and 4 bases, there was a span of 9 bases. CDR3 in amino acids: CASSLSPTYNEQFF. In DNA, the CDR3 is TGTGCCAGCAGCTTAAGTCCGACGTACAATGAGCAGTTCTTC.

Only a few counts were recorded for this clone. The gene calls are TRBV4-3 and TRBJ1-2; D remains ambiguous. The CDR3 is 12 amino acids. Between the trimmed V and J ends, which lost 0 bases and 5 bases, there was a span of 4 bases. Per germline, CDR1 LGHNA and CDR2 YSLEER. CDR3 sequence reads: CASSQEDYGYTF. The DNA of the CDR3 is TGCGCCAGCAGCCAAGAGGATTATGGCTACACCTTC.

DNA for the CDR3: TGTGCCACCAGCAGAGATATCCGGACAGGGGATGGCTACACCTTC. It codes for CATSRDIRTGDGYTF. This sequence joins TRBV15 and TRBJ1-2; TRBD1 aligns across 9 bases. Trimming removed 0 bases from V and 6 bases from J; junction bases left unmatched: 5. The CDR3 is 15 residues long. The germline CDR1 and CDR2 sequences are LNHNV and YYDKDF (reference sequence).

This chain joins TRBV7-3 and TRBJ2-6; the match to TRBD1 covers 8 bases. The CDR3 contains 18 residues. Trimming removed 6 bases from V and 0 bases from J; junction bases left unmatched: 10. Germline V gene sequence: CDR1 SGHTA, CDR2 FQGTGA. CDR3 region: CASRQVGTGFSGANVLTF. The CDR3 nucleotides are TGTGCCAGCAGGCAAGTTGGGACAGGCTTCTCTGGGGCCAACGTCCTGACTTTC.

The sample holds one count of this clone. V is TRBV5-1 and J is TRBJ2-5; D might be TRBD1 (6 bases). Trimming removed 3 bases from V and 1 base from J, with 25 bases in between. The CDR3 runs to 19 residues. Per germline, CDR1 SGHRS and CDR2 YFSETQ. CDR3 sequence reads: CASSYPDRETDSSQETQYF. The CDR3 nucleotides read TGCGCCAGCAGCTATCCCGATCGTGAAACGGACAGTTCCCAAGAGACCCAGTACTTC.

This chain joins TRBV21-1 and TRBJ2-7; the table's D call of TRBD2 was not tested on the DNA. TRBV21-1 is listed as a pseudogene. This CDR3 is 14 amino acids long. CDR3 DNA sequence: TGTGCCAGCAGCAAAGTTGCGAGCTCCTACGAGCAGTACTTC. It specifies CASSKVASSYEQYF.

V is TRBV5-6 and J is TRBJ2-7; no clear D. The CDR3 has 14 amino acids. The V end was cut by 0 bases, the J end by 3 bases, with 10 bases between. CDR1 and CDR2 (germline): SGHDT, YYEEEE. Here the CDR3 DNA reads TGTGCCAGCAGCTTGGCCACGGGTTACTACGAGCAGTACTTC. Translating it yields CASSLATGYYEQYF.

This clone was seen a handful of times. This chain uses TRBV9 with TRBJ1-2, with 8 bases matching TRBD1. The J segment lost 7 bases and the V segment lost 5 bases, leaving 4 bases of the junction unmatched. This CDR3 comprises 12 residues. The germline CDR1 and CDR2 sequences are SGDLS and YYNGEE. CDR3 sequence: CASRGQVSGYTF. The CDR3 DNA sequence: TGTGCCAGCAGGGGACAGGTTAGTGGCTACACCTTC.

There are a few counts of this clone. The chain uses TRBV2 and TRBJ2-7; unclear D gene. Germline CDR1 is SNHLY and CDR2 is FYNNEI. CDR3 length: 11 amino acids. V was cut by 6 bases and J by 6 bases, with 9 bases left in between. The chain's CDR3 is CASSAVGEQYF. Here the CDR3 DNA reads TGTGCCAGCAGCGCGGTCGGCGAGCAGTACTTC.

The rearrangement joins TRBV4-2 to TRBJ2-7, with D unclear. V shed 1 base and J shed 5 bases, with 15 bases lying between them. Germline V CDR1 and CDR2: LGHNA, YNFKEQ. The length of the CDR3 is 15 residues. CDR3 sequence reads: CASSQVSGLHDEQYF. The CDR3 DNA reads TGTGCCAGCAGCCAAGTCTCAGGTCTCCACGACGAGCAGTACTTC.

The J gene is TRBJ2-5, the V gene TRBV28, with TRBD1 identical over 8 bases. The CDR3 totals 15 residues. Germline V gene sequence: CDR1 MDHEN, CDR2 SYDVKM. Trimming cost V 5 bases and J 7 bases; bases outside gene matches: 12. The CDR3 coding sequence is TGTGCCAGCAGTCCACGGCAGGGGGCTCGGGGGACCCAGTACTTC. It yields the protein CASSPRQGARGTQYF. Drawing the rest from reference TRBV28 and TRBJ2-5, the complete variable domain is DVKVTQSSRYLVKRTGEKVFLECVQDMDHENMFWYRQDPGLGLRLIYFSYDVKMKEKGDIPEGYSVSREKKERFSLILESASTNQTSMYLCASSPRQGARGTQYFGPGTRLLVL.

The chain carries TRBV28 and TRBJ1-4; 10 nucleotides agree with TRBD1. CDR3 length: 13 amino acids. J lost 8 bases, V lost 6 bases, and 3 bases had no gene match. Germline-derived CDR1 and CDR2 are MDHEN and SYDVKM. The CDR3 DNA reads as TGTGCCAGCAGGACAGGGGGCGGGGAAAAACTGTTTTTT. This gives the protein CASRTGGGEKLFF.

The chain uses TRBV6-6 and TRBJ1-3; D remains ambiguous. This CDR3 is built from 15 residues. V dropped 2 bases and J dropped 0 bases, with 8 bases sitting between them. Germline V CDR1 and CDR2: MNHNY, SVGAGI (reference sequence). The CDR3 region is CASSYNSLSGNTIYF. In nucleotides, the CDR3 is TGTGCCAGCAGTTACAACAGCCTCTCTGGAAACACCATATATTTT.

As regards this clone: At one boundary the junction diverges from the germline segment, which might be a read error. Here the CDR3 reads CASSLGRTDTQYF. In DNA, the CDR3 is TGTGCTAGCAGCTTAGGCAGAACAGATACGCAGTATTTT. This chain uses TRBV7-7 with TRBJ2-3; D uncertain. CDR3 size: 13 residues. Germline loops: CDR1 SSHAT, CDR2 FNYEAQ (reference sequence).

The chain couples TRBV28 to TRBJ1-5; TRBD1 agrees at 7 bases. CDR1 and CDR2 (germline): MDHEN, SYDVKM. With 5 bases clipped from V and 2 bases from J, the junction kept 6 bases outside the gene matches. The CDR3 loop spans 15 amino acids. DNA of the CDR3: TGTGCCAGCAGTGGGGGGGACAGTGGCAATCAGCCCCAGCATTTT. It specifies CASSGGDSGNQPQHF.

This rearrangement joins TRBV28 to TRBJ1-2; D remains ambiguous. V lost 2 bases and J lost 14, with 15 bases in between. Per germline, CDR1 MDHEN and CDR2 SYDVKM. This CDR3 is 12 amino acids long. This CDR3 is CASSLRPGRDTF. The CDR3 coding sequence is TGTGCCAGCAGTTTAAGACCGGGTCGGGATACCTTC.

This clone was seen a handful of times. The rearrangement uses TRBV29-1 and TRBJ2-5, with D perhaps matching TRBD1 (6 bases). The CDR3 has 13 residues. V lost 6 bases and J 5 bases, leaving 16 bases between the germline ends. Germline CDR1 is SQVTM and CDR2 is ANQGSEA. This CDR3 reads CSVKTTGTETQYF. In DNA, the CDR3 is TGCAGCGTCAAAACAACAGGGACCGAGACCCAGTACTTC.

The chain carries TRBV6-5 and TRBJ2-7; a possible D gene is TRBD1 (5 bases). The germline V and J ends were trimmed by 4 bases and 3 bases, with 16 bases remaining between them. Germline CDR1 reads MNHEY; CDR2 reads SVGAGI. The CDR3 length is 15 residues. DNA for the CDR3: TGTGCCAGCAGTTCGGACATTGGTGGGTACTACGAGCAGTACTTC. Encoded protein: CASSSDIGGYYEQYF.

This chain uses TRBV7-8 with TRBJ2-7; D is undetermined. This CDR3 contains 18 residues. CDR1 and CDR2 from the germline V gene are SGHVS and FQNEAQ. V shed 10 bases and J shed 0 bases, with 28 bases lying between them. CDR3 in DNA: TGTGCCACCTCTGAGTGGGTCGGGCTTTCGGCGAGCTCCTACGAGCAGTACTTC. Translated: CATSEWVGLSASSYEQYF.

This clone was seen a few times. As DNA, the CDR3 is TGTGCCACCGGAGGCGCTAGCGGTTACGAGCAGTACTTC. Encoded protein: CATGGASGYEQYF. The rearrangement links TRBV25-1 to TRBJ2-7, with 7 nucleotides matching TRBD2. V shed 10 bases and J 4 bases; nucleotides not matched to a gene: 10. The CDR3 has 13 residues. Germline V gene sequence: CDR1 MGHDK, CDR2 SYGVNS.

The V call is TRBV28, the J call TRBJ1-3; the match to TRBD1 covers 7 bases. The germline V gene has CDR1 MDHEN and CDR2 SYDVKM. V gave up 8 bases and J gave up 4 bases; unmatched junction bases: 11. There are 15 residues in the CDR3. The CDR3 region has the DNA TGTGCCAGCGGGAACAGGGGCATGGGAGGAAACACCATATATTTT. Translation gives CASGNRGMGGNTIYF. Drawing the rest from reference TRBV28 and TRBJ1-3, the complete variable domain is DVKVTQSSRYLVKRTGEKVFLECVQDMDHENMFWYRQDPGLGLRLIYFSYDVKMKEKGDIPEGYSVSREKKERFSLILESASTNQTSMYLCASGNRGMGGNTIYFGEGSWLTVV.

The rearrangement links TRBV7-8 to TRBJ1-5; TRBD1 matches at 7 bases. The CDR3 spans 15 residues. V lost 6 bases and J lost 3; bases outside the gene matches: 8. CDR1 is SGHVS and CDR2 is FQNEAQ in the germline V gene. In nucleotides, the CDR3 is TGTGCCAGCAGGAGACAGGGATTTCCCAATCAGCCCCAGCATTTT. It specifies CASRRQGFPNQPQHF.